Listed below are T cell receptor beta chains from one sample, sequenced in a study of T cell responses to AZD1222 COVID-19 vaccine. Repertoires were generated with immunoSEQ multiplex PCR, while TCRdb's copy carries only in-frame clones and drops some. Of around 160,000 clones in the sample, 90% to 95% were seen once. This sample comprised peripheral blood, obtained on day 0 of AZD1222 vaccination. Receptor source: an adult in good health. Each CDR3 is given with its conserved first and last residue. The order of the fields is clone size, CDR3 length, D gene, J gene, V gene, CDR3 DNA, CDR3 protein. A D gene is named only where the DNA matches it firmly. Size is omitted from some rows. Given values are once, few, many or a class for expanded clones.

clone size: -; CDR3 length: 15; D gene: -; J gene: TRBJ2-2; V gene: TRBV19; CDR3 DNA: TGTGCCAGTAGTATGGGTGGGGGCTTAACCGGGGAGCTGTTTTTT; CDR3 protein: CASSMGGGLTGELFF
clone size: -; CDR3 length: 14; D gene: TRBD2; J gene: TRBJ2-7; V gene: TRBV29-1; CDR3 DNA: TGCAGCGTCGCCCCGACTAGCGAGATTTACGAGCAGTACTTC; CDR3 protein: CSVAPTSEIYEQYF
clone size: -; CDR3 length: 15; D gene: -; J gene: TRBJ1-2; V gene: TRBV7-2; CDR3 DNA: TGTGCCAGCAGCTTATCCGGGGGACTCTTCTATGGCTACACCTTC; CDR3 protein: CASSLSGGLFYGYTF
clone size: few; CDR3 length: 13; D gene: -; J gene: TRBJ2-1; V gene: TRBV29-1; CDR3 DNA: TGCAGCGTAAGCAGAACACTGTACAATGAGCAGTTCTTC; CDR3 protein: CSVSRTLYNEQFF
clone size: once; CDR3 length: 16; D gene: TRBD1; J gene: TRBJ1-2; V gene: TRBV18; CDR3 DNA: TGTGCCAGCTCACCAGATGGGACAGGGTTTAGCTATGGCTACACCTTC; CDR3 protein: CASSPDGTGFSYGYTF
clone size: -; CDR3 length: 12; D gene: -; J gene: TRBJ2-7; V gene: TRBV5-8; CDR3 DNA: TGTGCCAGCAGCATTAGCTCCTACGAGCAGTACTTC; CDR3 protein: CASSISSYEQYF
clone size: -; CDR3 length: 14; D gene: TRBD1; J gene: TRBJ2-7; V gene: TRBV19; CDR3 DNA: TGTGCCAGTAGTTCCAATGACAGGGTTAACGAGCAGTACTTC; CDR3 protein: CASSSNDRVNEQYF
clone size: -; CDR3 length: 13; D gene: -; J gene: TRBJ2-7; V gene: TRBV5-4; CDR3 DNA: TGTGCCAGCAGCCTAGACAGTACCTACGAGCAGTACTTC; CDR3 protein: CASSLDSTYEQYF
clone size: -; CDR3 length: 13; D gene: -; J gene: TRBJ1-4; V gene: TRBV9; CDR3 DNA: TGTGCCAGCAGCGTAAGACCCCTTGAAAAACTGTTTTTT; CDR3 protein: CASSVRPLEKLFF
clone size: -; CDR3 length: 14; D gene: -; J gene: TRBJ1-2; V gene: TRBV28; CDR3 DNA: TGTGCCAGCAGTTTGCCCGGACAGAACTATGGCTACACCTTC; CDR3 protein: CASSLPGQNYGYTF
clone size: -; CDR3 length: 15; D gene: TRBD2; J gene: TRBJ2-1; V gene: TRBV4-2; CDR3 DNA: TGTGCCAGCAGCCAATCGCGGGGGGTCTACAATGAGCAGTTCTTC; CDR3 protein: CASSQSRGVYNEQFF
clone size: -; CDR3 length: 14; D gene: -; J gene: TRBJ2-3; V gene: TRBV10-3; CDR3 DNA: TGTGCCATCAGTGGGGCCGGTGGGGCAGATACGCAGTATTTT; CDR3 protein: CAISGAGGADTQYF
clone size: -; CDR3 length: 11; D gene: -; J gene: TRBJ1-5; V gene: TRBV28; CDR3 DNA: TGTGCCAGCAGTACTTCCAGGGCCCGGCATTTT; CDR3 protein: CASSTSRARHF
clone size: -; CDR3 length: 11; D gene: -; J gene: TRBJ1-3; V gene: TRBV29-1; CDR3 DNA: TGCAGCGTTGAAACCGGAAACACCATATATTTT; CDR3 protein: CSVETGNTIYF
clone size: few; CDR3 length: 12; D gene: -; J gene: TRBJ2-7; V gene: TRBV7-2; CDR3 DNA: TGTGCCAGCAGCTCGGCGCCGTCGGGGCAGTACTTC; CDR3 protein: CASSSAPSGQYF
clone size: once; CDR3 length: 12; D gene: -; J gene: TRBJ2-7; V gene: TRBV6-6; CDR3 DNA: TGTGCCAGCAGTTACGGGGCGTGGGAGCAGTACTTC; CDR3 protein: CASSYGAWEQYF
clone size: -; CDR3 length: 13; D gene: -; J gene: TRBJ1-2; V gene: TRBV14; CDR3 DNA: TGTGCCAGCAGCCCGTTCCGACAGAATGGCTACACCTTC; CDR3 protein: CASSPFRQNGYTF
clone size: -; CDR3 length: 11; D gene: -; J gene: TRBJ1-5; V gene: TRBV7-9; CDR3 DNA: TGCGGTTCAGGTATTAATCAGCCCCAGCATTTT; CDR3 protein: CGSGINQPQHF
clone size: -; CDR3 length: 15; D gene: -; J gene: TRBJ1-1; V gene: TRBV3-1/TRBV3-2; CDR3 DNA: TGTGCCAGCAGTGGCCTCTGGGCGGGGGGCACTGAAGCTTTCTTT; CDR3 protein: CASSGLWAGGTEAFF
clone size: once; CDR3 length: 15; D gene: -; J gene: TRBJ2-1; V gene: TRBV24-1; CDR3 DNA: TGTGCCGCCCTCCCAAGGGCAGGGGCCTACAATGAGCAGTTCTTC; CDR3 protein: CAALPRAGAYNEQFF
clone size: few; CDR3 length: 15; D gene: TRBD1; J gene: TRBJ1-2; V gene: TRBV4-1; CDR3 DNA: TGCGCCAGCAGCCAAGTGACAGGGGGCCGATATGGCTACACCTTC; CDR3 protein: CASSQVTGGRYGYTF
clone size: -; CDR3 length: 13; D gene: TRBD1; J gene: TRBJ2-1; V gene: TRBV7-2; CDR3 DNA: TGTGCCAGCAGCTATGAACAGGGGGCTGAGCAGTTCTTC; CDR3 protein: CASSYEQGAEQFF
clone size: -; CDR3 length: 16; D gene: TRBD2; J gene: TRBJ2-5; V gene: TRBV4-3; CDR3 DNA: TGCGCCAGCAGCCAAGTCTCCGCGGGAGGGCCGGAGACCCAGTACTTC; CDR3 protein: CASSQVSAGGPETQYF
clone size: -; CDR3 length: 15; D gene: -; J gene: TRBJ1-6; V gene: TRBV14; CDR3 DNA: TGTGCCAGCAGCCAGGTTGAGCCGAATAATTCACCCCTCCACTTT; CDR3 protein: CASSQVEPNNSPLHF
clone size: -; CDR3 length: 12; D gene: TRBD2; J gene: TRBJ2-3; V gene: TRBV2; CDR3 DNA: TGTGCCAGCCATAGCGGGCCGGATACGCAGTATTTT; CDR3 protein: CASHSGPDTQYF
clone size: few; CDR3 length: 16; D gene: TRBD2; J gene: TRBJ2-1; V gene: TRBV10-1; CDR3 DNA: TGCGCCAGCAGTTGTTCGGGGGGGCCTTTCCACAATGAGCAGTTCTTC; CDR3 protein: CASSCSGGPFHNEQFF
clone size: few; CDR3 length: 19; D gene: TRBD1; J gene: TRBJ1-5; V gene: TRBV4-2; CDR3 DNA: TGTGCCAGCAGCCAAAACCCACAGTATGTGGGGACAGTCAATCAGCCCCAGCATTTT; CDR3 protein: CASSQNPQYVGTVNQPQHF
clone size: once; CDR3 length: 16; D gene: TRBD2; J gene: TRBJ2-2; V gene: TRBV7-9; CDR3 DNA: TGTGCCAGTAGGCCGGGCGGGAGAGGCGGCTCCGGGGAGCTGTTTTTT; CDR3 protein: CASRPGGRGGSGELFF
clone size: once; CDR3 length: 16; D gene: -; J gene: TRBJ2-1; V gene: TRBV4-1; CDR3 DNA: TGCGCCAGCAGCCAAGAGGGGGTAGGGGGACGGGTTGAGCAGTTCTTC; CDR3 protein: CASSQEGVGGRVEQFF
clone size: -; CDR3 length: 15; D gene: TRBD2; J gene: TRBJ2-7; V gene: TRBV6-2/TRBV6-3; CDR3 DNA: TGTGCCAGCAGTTACGGCGGGGGGCCCTCCTACGAGCAGTACTTC; CDR3 protein: CASSYGGGPSYEQYF
clone size: once; CDR3 length: 14; D gene: -; J gene: TRBJ2-7; V gene: TRBV7-2; CDR3 DNA: TGTGCCAGCAGCTTCCCGGGGACCACCTACGAGCAGTACTTC; CDR3 protein: CASSFPGTTYEQYF
clone size: few; CDR3 length: 14; D gene: TRBD1; J gene: TRBJ2-3; V gene: TRBV5-4; CDR3 DNA: TGTGCCAGCAGCTTCGGGACAGGGGGAGATACGCAGTATTTT; CDR3 protein: CASSFGTGGDTQYF
clone size: -; CDR3 length: 16; D gene: TRBD2; J gene: TRBJ2-5; V gene: TRBV11-2; CDR3 DNA: TGTGCCAGCAGCTTAGACTTCCGGGAGGGGCTGGAGACCCAGTACTTC; CDR3 protein: CASSLDFREGLETQYF
clone size: -; CDR3 length: 13; D gene: -; J gene: TRBJ1-1; V gene: TRBV7-2; CDR3 DNA: TGTGCCAGCAGCCTCCGGATGAACACTGAAGCTTTCTTT; CDR3 protein: CASSLRMNTEAFF
clone size: once; CDR3 length: 16; D gene: TRBD1; J gene: TRBJ2-3; V gene: TRBV4-3; CDR3 DNA: TGCGCCAGCAGCCAAGATGGGACAGGGAGACAAGATACGCAGTATTTT; CDR3 protein: CASSQDGTGRQDTQYF
clone size: -; CDR3 length: 15; D gene: TRBD2; J gene: TRBJ2-3; V gene: TRBV9; CDR3 DNA: TGTGCCAGCAGCTCTAGACTAGCGGGCACAGATACGCAGTATTTT; CDR3 protein: CASSSRLAGTDTQYF
clone size: -; CDR3 length: 20; D gene: -; J gene: TRBJ2-3; V gene: TRBV7-6; CDR3 DNA: TGTGCCAGCAGCTTATTGGGCGGTCTTAGGGGTGGGGAGGACACAGATACGCAGTATTTT; CDR3 protein: CASSLLGGLRGGEDTDTQYF
clone size: -; CDR3 length: 13; D gene: -; J gene: TRBJ1-2; V gene: TRBV6-5; CDR3 DNA: TGTGCCAGCAGTTACGGCCAGTCCAATGGCTACACCTTC; CDR3 protein: CASSYGQSNGYTF
clone size: -; CDR3 length: 11; D gene: -; J gene: TRBJ2-1; V gene: TRBV5-1; CDR3 DNA: TGCGCCAGCAGCCTCAAGACTGAGCAGTTCTTC; CDR3 protein: CASSLKTEQFF
clone size: -; CDR3 length: 11; D gene: -; J gene: TRBJ2-7; V gene: TRBV12-3/TRBV12-4; CDR3 DNA: TGTGCCAGCAGTTTAGCAAACGCGCAGTACTTC; CDR3 protein: CASSLANAQYF
clone size: -; CDR3 length: 15; D gene: -; J gene: TRBJ2-6; V gene: TRBV5-8; CDR3 DNA: TGTGCCAGCTCCGGGGGTAACTCTGGGGCCAACGTCCTGACTTTC; CDR3 protein: CASSGGNSGANVLTF
clone size: -; CDR3 length: 15; D gene: TRBD1; J gene: TRBJ2-7; V gene: TRBV18; CDR3 DNA: TGTGCCAGCTCACCCCACCACACAGGGGGCGACGAGCAGTACTTC; CDR3 protein: CASSPHHTGGDEQYF
clone size: -; CDR3 length: 16; D gene: TRBD2; J gene: TRBJ2-1; V gene: TRBV28; CDR3 DNA: TGTGCCAGCAGTTTACCGATTACTAGCGGCTACAATGAGCAGTTCTTC; CDR3 protein: CASSLPITSGYNEQFF
clone size: -; CDR3 length: 15; D gene: -; J gene: TRBJ2-1; V gene: TRBV19; CDR3 DNA: TGTGCCAGTAGTAGATTATTGACAGTTAACAATGAGCAGTTCTTC; CDR3 protein: CASSRLLTVNNEQFF
clone size: -; CDR3 length: 18; D gene: -; J gene: TRBJ2-2; V gene: TRBV10-3; CDR3 DNA: TGTGCCATCAGTCAGACAAGGGTGGAGACCGCGAACACCGGGGAGCTGTTTTTT; CDR3 protein: CAISQTRVETANTGELFF